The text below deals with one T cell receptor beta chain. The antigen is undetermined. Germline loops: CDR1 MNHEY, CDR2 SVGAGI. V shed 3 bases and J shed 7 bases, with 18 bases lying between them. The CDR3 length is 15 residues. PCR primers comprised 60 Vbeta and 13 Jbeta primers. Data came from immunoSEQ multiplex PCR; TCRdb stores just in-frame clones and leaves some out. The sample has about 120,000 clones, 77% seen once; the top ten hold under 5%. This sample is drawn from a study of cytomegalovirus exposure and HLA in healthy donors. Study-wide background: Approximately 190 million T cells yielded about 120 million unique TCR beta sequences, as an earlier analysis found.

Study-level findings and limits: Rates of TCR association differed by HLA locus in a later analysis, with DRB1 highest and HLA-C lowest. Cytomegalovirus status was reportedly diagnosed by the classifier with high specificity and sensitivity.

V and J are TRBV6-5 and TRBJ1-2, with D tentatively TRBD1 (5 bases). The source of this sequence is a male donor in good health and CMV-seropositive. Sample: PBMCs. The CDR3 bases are TGTGCCAGCAGTTATACGGGGGGGTGGCTGAGTGGCTACACCTTC. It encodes CASSYTGGWLSGYTF.